This entry features one TCR beta chain sequence. Method: immunoSEQ multiplex PCR; TCRdb's copy keeps in-frame clones and lacks some. Of fewer than 400,000 clones listed, around 90% are singletons. J was trimmed by 3 bases and V by 0 bases; bases with no gene match: 6. The CDR3 contains 16 residues. Germline values: CDR1 SNHLY, CDR2 FYNNEI. The sample belongs to a study of blood T cell repertoires in COVID-19. Assignments of participants to cohorts depended upon their own reported clinical history. The chain couples TRBV2 to TRBJ2-5; TRBD1 agrees at 8 bases. This receptor was obtained from a man between 60 and 75 years old who had recovered from COVID-19. Material: PBMCs or T cells enriched from blood (not recorded which). CDR3 DNA: TGTGCCAGCAGTGAAGCGCCGACAGGGGCGAAAGAGACCCAGTACTTC. Amino acid sequence: CASSEAPTGAKETQYF.